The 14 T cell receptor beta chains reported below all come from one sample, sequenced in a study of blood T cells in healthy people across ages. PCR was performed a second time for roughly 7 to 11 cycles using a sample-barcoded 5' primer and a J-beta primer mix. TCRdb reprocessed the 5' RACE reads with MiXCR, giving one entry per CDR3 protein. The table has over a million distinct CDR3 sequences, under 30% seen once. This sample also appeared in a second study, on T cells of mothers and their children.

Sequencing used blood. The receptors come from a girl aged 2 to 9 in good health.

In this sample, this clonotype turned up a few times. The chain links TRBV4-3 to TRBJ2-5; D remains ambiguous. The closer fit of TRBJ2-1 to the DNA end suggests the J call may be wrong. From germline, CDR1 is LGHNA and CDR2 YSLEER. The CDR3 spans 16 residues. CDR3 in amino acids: CASSQDGVSRYNEQFF. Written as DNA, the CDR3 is TGCGCCAGCAGCCAAGATGGAGTTTCCAGGTACAATGAGCAGTTCTTC.

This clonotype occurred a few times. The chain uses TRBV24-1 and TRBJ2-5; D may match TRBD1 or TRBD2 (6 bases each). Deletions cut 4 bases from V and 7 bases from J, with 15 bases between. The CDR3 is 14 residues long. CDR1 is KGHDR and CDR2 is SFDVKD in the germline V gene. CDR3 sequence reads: CATSDPTGTGTQYF. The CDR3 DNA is TGTGCCACCAGTGACCCCACAGGGACTGGGACCCAGTACTTC.

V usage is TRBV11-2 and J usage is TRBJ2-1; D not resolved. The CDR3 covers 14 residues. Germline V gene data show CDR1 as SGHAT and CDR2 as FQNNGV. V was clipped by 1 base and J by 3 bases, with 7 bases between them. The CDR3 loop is CASSLAANYNEQFF. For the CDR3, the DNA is TGTGCCAGCAGCTTAGCCGCCAACTACAATGAGCAGTTCTTC.

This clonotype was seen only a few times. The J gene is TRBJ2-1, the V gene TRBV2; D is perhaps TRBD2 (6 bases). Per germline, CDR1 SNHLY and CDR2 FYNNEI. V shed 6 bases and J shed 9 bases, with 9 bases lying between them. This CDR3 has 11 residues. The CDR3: CASRGGTEQFF. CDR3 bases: TGTGCCAGCAGGGGCGGGACTGAGCAGTTCTTC.

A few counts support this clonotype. The CDR3 reads CSVGGGTNEKLFF. Written as DNA, the CDR3 is TGCAGCGTTGGAGGGGGGACTAATGAAAAACTGTTTTTT. This sequence joins TRBV29-1 and TRBJ1-4; D might be TRBD1 (6 bases). V lost 4 bases and J 2 bases, leaving 8 bases between the germline ends. This CDR3 is built from 13 residues. Germline loops: CDR1 SQVTM, CDR2 ANQGSEA.

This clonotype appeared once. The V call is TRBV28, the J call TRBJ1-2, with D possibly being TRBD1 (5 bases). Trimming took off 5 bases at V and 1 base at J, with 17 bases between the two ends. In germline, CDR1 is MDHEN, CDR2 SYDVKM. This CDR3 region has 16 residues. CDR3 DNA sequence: TGTGCCAGCAGTCTGCCGAGGGGATCGAATAACTATGGCTACACCTTC. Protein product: CASSLPRGSNNYGYTF.

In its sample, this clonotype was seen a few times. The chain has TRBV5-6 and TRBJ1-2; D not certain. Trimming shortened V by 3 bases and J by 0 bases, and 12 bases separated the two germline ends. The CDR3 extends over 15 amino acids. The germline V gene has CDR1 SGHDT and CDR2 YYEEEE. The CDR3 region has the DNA TGTGCCAGCAGCTCCAACCTTTTAACTAACTATGGCTACACCTTC. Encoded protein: CASSSNLLTNYGYTF.

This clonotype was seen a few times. This CDR3 reads CASSFSGGAWINEQFF. In DNA form, the CDR3 reads TGTGCCAGCAGCTTTTCCGGCGGGGCCTGGATCAATGAGCAGTTCTTC. The chain links TRBV7-2 to TRBJ2-1; a weak D match, TRBD2 (6 bases). The CDR3 is made up of 16 amino acids. V shed 3 bases and J shed 6 bases, with 18 bases lying between them. The germline CDR1 and CDR2 sequences are SGHTA and FQGNSA.

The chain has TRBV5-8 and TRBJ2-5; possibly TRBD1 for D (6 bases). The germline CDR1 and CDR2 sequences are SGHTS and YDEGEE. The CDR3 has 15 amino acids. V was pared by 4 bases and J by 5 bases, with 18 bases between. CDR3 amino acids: CASSTTNTGKETQYF. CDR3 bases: TGTGCCAGCAGCACAACTAACACAGGGAAGGAGACCCAGTACTTC.

The CDR3 sequence: CSVDGGGNIQYF. The CDR3 DNA follows: TGCAGCGTTGACGGGGGGGGGAACATTCAGTACTTC. The J gene is TRBJ2-4, the V gene TRBV29-1; 8 nucleotides match TRBD2. Trimming removed 3 bases from V and 7 bases from J; junction bases left unmatched: 2. Germline lookup yields CDR1 SQVTM and CDR2 ANQGSEA. There are 12 residues in the CDR3.

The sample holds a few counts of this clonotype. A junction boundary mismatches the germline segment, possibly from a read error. This CDR3 reads CASSSALTGLAETQCF. In DNA, the CDR3 is TGTGCCAGCAGCTCGGCCCTGACAGGGCTGGCAGAGACCCAGTGCTTC. The rearrangement links TRBV7-2 to TRBJ2-5, with 7 bases fitting TRBD1. The CDR3 is 16 amino acids. Germline CDR1 SGHTA, CDR2 FQGNSA.

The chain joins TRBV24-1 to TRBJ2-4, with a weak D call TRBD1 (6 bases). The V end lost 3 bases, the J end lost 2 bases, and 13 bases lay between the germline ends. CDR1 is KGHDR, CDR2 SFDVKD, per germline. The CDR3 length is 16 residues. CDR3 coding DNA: TGTGCCACCAGTGATGCACAACAGGGTTCCAAAAACATTCAGTACTTC. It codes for CATSDAQQGSKNIQYF.

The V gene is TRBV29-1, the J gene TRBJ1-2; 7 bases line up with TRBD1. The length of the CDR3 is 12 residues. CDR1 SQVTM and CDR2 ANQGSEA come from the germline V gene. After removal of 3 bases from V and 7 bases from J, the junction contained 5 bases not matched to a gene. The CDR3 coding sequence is TGCAGCGTTGAGGGGACAGAGCCTGGCTACACCTTC. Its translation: CSVEGTEPGYTF. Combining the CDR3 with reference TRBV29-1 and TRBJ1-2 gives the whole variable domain SAVISQKPSRDICQRGTSLTIQCQVDSQVTMMFWYRQQPGQSLTLIATANQGSEATYESGFVIDKFPISRPNLTFSTLTVSNMSPEDSSIYLCSVEGTEPGYTFGSGTRLTVV.

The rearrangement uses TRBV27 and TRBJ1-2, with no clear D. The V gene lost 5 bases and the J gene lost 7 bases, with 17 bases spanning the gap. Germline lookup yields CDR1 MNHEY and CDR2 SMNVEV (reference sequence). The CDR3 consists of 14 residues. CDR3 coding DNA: TGTGCCAGCAGTCCTAGGACCGACGTGAGTGGCTACACCTTC. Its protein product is CASSPRTDVSGYTF.